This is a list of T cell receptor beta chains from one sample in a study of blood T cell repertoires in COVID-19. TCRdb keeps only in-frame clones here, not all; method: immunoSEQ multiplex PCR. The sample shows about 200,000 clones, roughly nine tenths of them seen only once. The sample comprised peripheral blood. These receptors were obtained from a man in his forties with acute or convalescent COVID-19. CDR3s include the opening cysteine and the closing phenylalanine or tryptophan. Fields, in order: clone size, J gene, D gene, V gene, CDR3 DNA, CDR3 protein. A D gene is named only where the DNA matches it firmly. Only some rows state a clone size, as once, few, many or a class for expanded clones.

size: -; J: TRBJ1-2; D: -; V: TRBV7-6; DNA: TGTGCCAGCAGCTTAGACAGAATCTATGGCTACACCTTC; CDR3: CASSLDRIYGYTF
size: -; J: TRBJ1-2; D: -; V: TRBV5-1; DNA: TGCGCCAGCAGCTTGACAGGGATTAGAAACTATGGCTACACCTTC; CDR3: CASSLTGIRNYGYTF
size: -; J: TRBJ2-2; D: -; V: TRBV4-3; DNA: TGCGCCAGCAGCTCACCCCTTAGCACCGGGGAGCTGTTTTTT; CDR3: CASSSPLSTGELFF
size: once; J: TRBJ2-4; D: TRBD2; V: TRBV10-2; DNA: TGCGCCAGCACCCCCTCGGGGGAGGGAGGCAACATTCAGTACTTC; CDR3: CASTPSGEGGNIQYF
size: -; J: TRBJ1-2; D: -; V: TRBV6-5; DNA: TGTGCCAGCAGCCCGGAGGCAGGAGCTAACTATGGCTACACCTTC; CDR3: CASSPEAGANYGYTF
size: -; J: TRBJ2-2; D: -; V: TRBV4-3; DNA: TGCGCCAGCAGCCAAGATCGAGGGTCCCGCACCGGGGAGCTGTTTTTT; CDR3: CASSQDRGSRTGELFF
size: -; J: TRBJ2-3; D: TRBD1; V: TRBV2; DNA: TGTGCCACTCCCCGGGACAGGGAAGGAGGCACAGATACGCAGTATTTT; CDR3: CATPRDREGGTDTQYF
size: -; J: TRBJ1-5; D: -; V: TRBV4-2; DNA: TGTGCCAGCAGCCAAGATACTCTGGGCCAGCCCCAGCATTTT; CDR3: CASSQDTLGQPQHF
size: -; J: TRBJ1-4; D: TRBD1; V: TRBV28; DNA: TGTGCCAGCAGTTCCCAAGACAGGGGCAATGAAAAACTGTTTTTT; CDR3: CASSSQDRGNEKLFF
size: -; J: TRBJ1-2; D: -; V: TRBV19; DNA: TGTGCCAGTAGTAGAGCCGGGGGTAAGGCTGGCTACACCTTC; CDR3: CASSRAGGKAGYTF
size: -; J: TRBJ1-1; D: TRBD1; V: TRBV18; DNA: TGTGCCAGCTCACCCCGACAGGGCATGAACACTGAAGCTTTCTTT; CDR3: CASSPRQGMNTEAFF
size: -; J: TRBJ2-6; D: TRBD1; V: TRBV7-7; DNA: TGTGCCAGCAGCCCCCGGACAGGGCCTCCTGGGAGTGGGGCCAACGTCCTGACTTTC; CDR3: CASSPRTGPPGSGANVLTF
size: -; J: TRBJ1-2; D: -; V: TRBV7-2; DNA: TGTGCCAGCAGCTTTGCAGGTCCCTATGGCTACACCTTC; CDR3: CASSFAGPYGYTF
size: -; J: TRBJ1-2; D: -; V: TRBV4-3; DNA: TGCGCCAGCAGCCAAGATGCGGGGGGGCGGATAGATGGCTACACCTTC; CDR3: CASSQDAGGRIDGYTF
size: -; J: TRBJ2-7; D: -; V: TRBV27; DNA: TGTGCCAGCAGTCCACTTTCGAGGGTACGGCAGTACTTC; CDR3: CASSPLSRVRQYF
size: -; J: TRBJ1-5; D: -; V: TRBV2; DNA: TGTGCCAGCAGTTTTTATAGCAATCAGCCCCAGCATTTT; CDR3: CASSFYSNQPQHF
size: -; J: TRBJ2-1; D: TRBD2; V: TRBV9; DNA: TGTGCCAGCAGCGTAGAGGCTAGCGGGGGGATCCGGTACAATGAGCAGTTCTTC; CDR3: CASSVEASGGIRYNEQFF
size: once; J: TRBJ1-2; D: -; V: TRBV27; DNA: TGTGCCAGCAGTTTGACAGGTCAAGGCTACACCTTC; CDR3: CASSLTGQGYTF
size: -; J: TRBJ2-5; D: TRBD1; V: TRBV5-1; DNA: TGCGCCAGCAGCCAAGACAGGGTCCAAGAGACCCAGTACTTC; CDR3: CASSQDRVQETQYF
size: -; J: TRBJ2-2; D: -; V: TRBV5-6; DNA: TGTGCCAGCAGCTCGGTAGGGGTTATCGGGGAGCTGTTTTTT; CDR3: CASSSVGVIGELFF
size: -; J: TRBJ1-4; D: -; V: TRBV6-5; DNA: TGTGCCAGCAGTTTAGCACCATACAAGGATGAAAAACTGTTTTTT; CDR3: CASSLAPYKDEKLFF
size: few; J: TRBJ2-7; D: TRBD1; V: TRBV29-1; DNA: TGCAGCGTTCTAGGGACAGGCGGGATTACCGAGCAGTACTTC; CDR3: CSVLGTGGITEQYF
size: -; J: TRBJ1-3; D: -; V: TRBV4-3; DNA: TGCGCCAGCAGCCAAGATTTATCGGTATACTCTGGAAACACCATATATTTT; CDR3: CASSQDLSVYSGNTIYF
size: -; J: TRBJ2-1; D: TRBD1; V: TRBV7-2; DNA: TGTGCCAGCAGCTTAGGGCAGGGGGCTTATAATGAGCAGTTCTTC; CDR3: CASSLGQGAYNEQFF
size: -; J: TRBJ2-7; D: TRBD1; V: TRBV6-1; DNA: TGTGCCAGCAGTGTCCGGGACAGGGTTCTCTTTATTCTCTACGAGCAGTACTTC; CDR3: CASSVRDRVLFILYEQYF
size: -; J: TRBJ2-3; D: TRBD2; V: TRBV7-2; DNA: TGTGCCAGCAGCTTAGTCACTAGCGGGGGCCAGTATTTT; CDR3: CASSLVTSGGQYF
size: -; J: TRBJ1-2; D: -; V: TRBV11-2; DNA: TGTGCCAGCAGCTTAGAAAGCGCGGGGGCGGATGGCTACACCTTC; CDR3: CASSLESAGADGYTF